This T cell receptor (beta chain) was sequenced for a study of blood T cell repertoires in COVID-19. The V end was cut by 0 bases, the J end by 5 bases, with 14 bases between. The germline gives CDR1 WNHNN, CDR2 SYGVQD (reference sequence). The CDR3 has 16 amino acids. Some clones are missing from TCRdb's copy, which holds only in-frame ones; the method was immunoSEQ multiplex PCR. The table records tens of thousands of clones, about four fifths of them present only once. The chain couples TRBV10-1 to TRBJ1-5, with D possibly matching TRBD1 (6 bases). The source of this sequence is an elderly man with COVID-19, enrolled during active disease. Specimen: peripheral blood. CDR3 sequence (DNA): TGCGCCAGCAGTGAGTCGACATGGACAGCGGATCAGCCCCAGCATTTT. Residues: CASSESTWTADQPQHF.